These T cell receptor beta chains were read from a single sample in a study of OX40 agonist ivuxolimab in advanced cancers. The repertoire was sequenced with immunoSEQ multiplex PCR; TCRdb's copy has only in-frame clones and lacks some. The table has 65,000 to 70,000 clones, roughly nine tenths seen once. Sequences were derived from CD4+ or CD8+ T cells sorted from blood, sampled in a trial of the OX40 agonist ivuxolimab. These receptors were obtained from an adult with an advanced solid tumor such as melanoma, head and neck, liver or kidney cancer. Both conserved end residues are part of each CDR3. Each record gives: clone size, J gene, D gene, V gene, CDR3 protein, CDR3 DNA. D genes are given only for firm matches. Clone size is stated in some rows and not others, as once, few, many or a class when expanded.

>NA|TRBJ2-7|TRBD2|TRBV28
CAKQRAGVDLSYEQYF
TGTGCCAAACAACGAGCGGGAGTGGATCTCTCCTACGAGCAGTACTTC
>NA|TRBJ2-7|NA|TRBV19
CASSIDNTYEQYF
TGTGCCAGTAGTATAGACAACACCTACGAGCAGTACTTC
>few|TRBJ2-2|NA|TRBV10-1
CASTAELATGELFF
TGCGCCAGCACTGCCGAACTAGCCACCGGGGAGCTGTTTTTT
>NA|TRBJ1-2|NA|TRBV20-1
CSARISGYTF
TGCAGTGCTAGGATTTCTGGCTACACCTTC
>NA|TRBJ1-2|NA|TRBV6-5
CASSYSWGLGYGYTF
TGTGCCAGCAGTTACTCGTGGGGGTTGGGCTATGGCTACACCTTC
>NA|TRBJ2-1|TRBD1|TRBV5-1
CASSLWTGMDNEQFF
TGCGCCAGCAGCTTATGGACAGGGATGGACAATGAGCAGTTCTTC
>NA|TRBJ1-1|TRBD1|TRBV9
CASSPQGAVNTEAFF
TGTGCCAGCAGCCCTCAGGGGGCGGTGAACACTGAAGCTTTCTTT
>NA|TRBJ1-3|NA|TRBV19
CASSIDRGSGNTIYF
TGTGCCAGTAGTATAGATAGAGGGTCTGGAAACACCATATATTTT
>NA|TRBJ2-3|NA|TRBV2
CASTLNRIGDTQYF
TGTGCCAGCACCCTTAACAGGATAGGGGATACGCAGTATTTT
>NA|TRBJ2-3|NA|TRBV7-2
CASSPAAYTDTQYF
TGTGCCAGCAGCCCAGCGGCGTACACAGATACGCAGTATTTT
>NA|TRBJ1-1|NA|TRBV2
CASSEEGPRTEAFF
TGTGCCAGCAGTGAAGAGGGGCCGAGGACTGAAGCTTTCTTT
>few|TRBJ1-1|TRBD1|TRBV5-1
CASSLVPGQTKNTEAFF
TGCGCCAGCAGCTTGGTACCGGGACAGACCAAAAACACTGAAGCTTTCTTT
>once|TRBJ1-4|NA|TRBV7-6
CASRLNPATNEKLFF
TGTGCCAGCAGATTAAACCCTGCAACTAATGAAAAACTGTTTTTT
>NA|TRBJ1-3|NA|TRBV7-9
CASSLQESSGNTIYF
TGTGCCAGCAGCTTACAGGAGAGCTCTGGAAACACCATATATTTT
>NA|TRBJ2-1|TRBD1|TRBV2
CASSLTGGDFF
TGTGCCAGCAGTTTGACAGGGGGCGATTTCTTC
>NA|TRBJ1-5|TRBD1|TRBV28
CASSLDTGAWGNQPQHF
TGTGCCAGCAGTTTGGATACAGGGGCTTGGGGCAATCAGCCCCAGCATTTT
>NA|TRBJ2-7|NA|TRBV21-1
CASSRAGSSYEQYF
TGTGCCAGCAGCAGGGCGGGGTCCTCCTACGAGCAGTACTTC
>NA|TRBJ2-1|NA|TRBV5-1
CASSFLAESYNEQFF
TGCGCCAGCAGCTTCCTAGCTGAGTCCTACAATGAGCAGTTCTTC
>NA|TRBJ2-2|NA|TRBV27
CASRPLDANTGELFF
TGTGCCAGCAGACCGCTAGACGCGAACACCGGGGAGCTGTTTTTT
>NA|TRBJ2-4|TRBD2|TRBV7-9
CASSLGDRGVNIQYF
TGTGCCAGCAGCTTAGGCGACCGGGGGGTGAACATTCAGTACTTC
>NA|TRBJ2-1|TRBD2|TRBV7-3
CASSSIAGWGSEQFF
TGTGCCAGCAGTTCTATAGCGGGATGGGGCAGTGAGCAGTTCTTC
>NA|TRBJ2-7|NA|TRBV30
CAWSATWSGLYEQYF
TGTGCCTGGAGTGCGACATGGTCCGGGCTTTACGAGCAGTACTTC
>few|TRBJ2-1|TRBD1|TRBV5-1
CASSPGTGLSGEQFF
TGCGCCAGCAGCCCCGGGACAGGGTTATCAGGAGAGCAGTTCTTC
>NA|TRBJ2-7|NA|TRBV7-6
CASSLFERGEQYF
TGTGCCAGCAGCTTATTCGAGAGGGGCGAGCAGTACTTC
>once|TRBJ2-1|TRBD2|TRBV14
CASSQGTSGRFYNEQFF
TGTGCCAGCAGCCAGGGGACTAGCGGGAGATTTTACAATGAGCAGTTCTTC
>NA|TRBJ2-7|NA|TRBV5-1
CASSLEAGTNHYEQYF
TGCGCCAGCAGCTTGGAGGCAGGAACAAACCACTACGAGCAGTACTTC
>NA|TRBJ2-5|TRBD2|TRBV7-2
CASSLDWEGYREQYF
TGTGCCAGCAGCTTAGACTGGGAGGGCTATAGGGAGCAGTACTTC
>NA|TRBJ2-7|NA|TRBV5-5
CASSLVLGVDYEQYF
TGTGCCAGCAGCTTGGTGTTAGGGGTAGACTACGAGCAGTACTTC
>NA|TRBJ2-1|TRBD1|TRBV28
CASSSPQPGGEAIF
TGTGCCAGCAGTTCTCCTCAACCAGGGGGCGAGGCGATCTTC
>NA|TRBJ1-1|TRBD1|TRBV18
CASSLLTGGQGNTEAFF
TGTGCCAGCTCACTACTAACGGGGGGACAGGGGAACACTGAAGCTTTCTTT
>NA|TRBJ2-3|NA|TRBV5-1
CASSGGVLSTDTQYF
TGCGCCAGCAGCGGAGGGGTACTAAGCACAGATACGCAGTATTTT
>NA|TRBJ2-3|TRBD1|TRBV7-3
CASSANPTGHTTDTQYF
TGTGCCAGCAGCGCCAACCCGACAGGGCATACGACAGATACGCAGTATTTT
>NA|TRBJ2-1|TRBD2|TRBV11-2
CASSSTPLAGVMHEQFF
TGTGCCAGCAGCTCGACCCCCCTAGCGGGAGTTATGCATGAGCAGTTCTTC
>NA|TRBJ1-5|NA|TRBV5-8
CASSLGQGFNQPQHF
TGTGCCAGCAGCTTGGGGCAGGGGTTCAATCAGCCCCAGCATTTT
>NA|TRBJ1-1|NA|TRBV9
CASSVVGSLNTEAFF
TGTGCCAGCAGCGTAGTAGGCTCCTTGAACACTGAAGCTTTCTTT
>NA|TRBJ2-3|TRBD2|TRBV29-1
CSVLKRDGTDTQYF
TGCAGCGTCCTCAAGCGGGATGGGACAGATACGCAGTATTTT
>NA|TRBJ1-2|NA|TRBV14
CASSPRATGSNYGYTF
TGTGCCAGCAGCCCCCGGGCTACAGGGTCCAACTATGGCTACACCTTC
>once|TRBJ2-7|NA|TRBV6-5
CASSYRGETYEQYF
TGTGCCAGCAGTTACCGCGGAGAGACCTACGAGCAGTACTTC
>NA|TRBJ1-2|TRBD1|TRBV7-6
CASSSQGEGYTF
TGTGCCAGCAGCTCGCAGGGGGAAGGCTACACCTTC
>NA|TRBJ2-2|TRBD1|TRBV7-6
CASSLGEAVNRGETGELFF
TGTGCCAGCAGCTTAGGTGAGGCAGTTAACAGGGGAGAGACCGGGGAGCTGTTTTTT
>once|TRBJ1-1|TRBD1|TRBV18
CASSRPDRGNTEAFF
TGTGCCAGCTCACGACCGGACAGGGGGAACACTGAAGCTTTCTTT
>NA|TRBJ2-1|NA|TRBV6-1
CASSLQRNEQFF
TGTGCCAGCAGCTTACAGAGAAATGAGCAGTTCTTC
>NA|TRBJ1-5|NA|TRBV19
CASMDVGRNQPQHF
TGTGCCAGTATGGATGTGGGACGCAATCAGCCCCAGCATTTT
>once|TRBJ2-4|NA|TRBV28
CASSSDIAKNIQYF
TGTGCCAGCAGTTCTGATATAGCCAAAAACATTCAGTACTTC
>NA|TRBJ2-2|NA|TRBV5-5
CASSLRVLLPGELFF
TGTGCCAGCAGCTTGCGGGTTTTGCTCCCCGGGGAGCTGTTTTTT
>few|TRBJ1-5|NA|TRBV28
CASSPRGGSNQPQHF
TGTGCCAGCAGTCCCAGGGGAGGATCTAATCAGCCCCAGCATTTT
>NA|TRBJ1-2|TRBD1|TRBV7-3
CASSQQSGTGYGYTF
TGTGCCAGCAGCCAACAATCCGGGACAGGCTATGGCTACACCTTC
>NA|TRBJ1-5|NA|TRBV6-5
CASRSQTGFNQPQHF
TGTGCCAGCAGAAGCCAAACGGGATTCAATCAGCCCCAGCATTTT
>NA|TRBJ2-1|NA|TRBV11-2
CASSPAGLGLRNNEQFF
TGTGCCAGCAGCCCGGCGGGTTTGGGCCTTCGTAACAATGAGCAGTTCTTC
>NA|TRBJ2-2|TRBD1|TRBV11-3
CASSPLTGQGDTGELFF
TGTGCCAGCAGCCCGCTTACGGGGCAGGGGGACACCGGGGAGCTGTTTTTT
>NA|TRBJ2-3|NA|TRBV19
CASSAVRSTDTQYF
TGTGCCAGTAGTGCCGTCCGAAGCACAGATACGCAGTATTTT
>NA|TRBJ2-1|TRBD2|TRBV4-1
CASSRMGLADYNEQFF
TGCGCCAGCAGCCGCATGGGACTAGCGGACTACAATGAGCAGTTCTTC
>NA|TRBJ2-2|NA|TRBV6-1
CASSEARGTGELFF
TGTGCCAGCAGTGAAGCGCGCGGCACCGGGGAGCTGTTTTTT